This is a list of T cell receptor beta chains from one sample in a study of CD8+CD57+ T cells in acquired aplastic anemia. TCRdb independently ran MiXCR on the reads; one entry per CDR3 protein. Here the sample spans roughly 170,000 distinct CDR3 sequences, around 60% being singletons. The sample consisted of sorted CD4+, CD8+, or CD8+CD57+ T cells (not recorded which) from PBMCs. These receptors were obtained from a human donor in good health. Each CDR3 is given with its conserved first and last residue. The D gene is left open where the match is weak. Clone size is stated in some rows and not others, as once, few, many or a class when expanded.

TRBD2	TRBV10-3	TRBJ2-1	few	TGTGCCATCAGTGAGATGACTAGCGGGAGCAATGAGCAGTTCTTC	CAISEMTSGSNEQFF
TRBD1	TRBV2	TRBJ2-7	NA	TGTGCCAGCCGTCCGGGACAGGGGCTGAGCGAGCAGTACTTC	CASRPGQGLSEQYF
NA	TRBV20-1	TRBJ1-1	NA	TGCAGTGCTCCGAGGGCTGAAGCTTTCTTT	CSAPRAEAFF
NA	TRBV5-8	TRBJ2-2	NA	TGTGCCAGCAGCCAGAAAGGCGGCGGGGAGCTGTTTTTT	CASSQKGGGELFF
NA	TRBV2	TRBJ2-7	NA	TGTGCTACCTCTAAGGCGCAGGACTACGAGCAGTACTTC	CATSKAQDYEQYF
TRBD1	TRBV5-1	TRBJ1-1	NA	TGCGCCAGCAGCTTGGGACAGGGAATGGTCCGAGCTTTCTTT	CASSLGQGMVRAFF
TRBD2	TRBV20-1	TRBJ2-5	few	TGCAGTGCGAAAATAGGGGACGCCATGGCTAGCGGGTTACAAGAGACCCAGTACTTC	CSAKIGDAMASGLQETQYF
NA	TRBV29-1	TRBJ2-3	NA	TGCAGCGTTTGGTCAGCCCTTCTCACAGATACGCAGTATTTT	CSVWSALLTDTQYF
NA	TRBV7-2	TRBJ1-4	few	TGTGCCAGCAGCCCACAGGGAGGCGAGAAACTGTTTTTT	CASSPQGGEKLFF
NA	TRBV7-3	TRBJ2-3	NA	TGTGCCAGCAGCGCTAGCGCTAGCACAGATACGCAGTATTTT	CASSASASTDTQYF
NA	TRBV24-1	TRBJ2-7	NA	TGTGCCACCAGTGAGCACAGGGTGGGCTTCTACGAGCAGTACTTC	CATSEHRVGFYEQYF
TRBD1	TRBV7-9	TRBJ2-7	few	TGTGCCAGCAGCGGACAGGGGTCAACCTACGAGCAGTACTTC	CASSGQGSTYEQYF
NA	TRBV24-1	TRBJ2-6	NA	TGTGCCACCTCCGGGCCTGACTCTGGGGCCAACGTCCTGACTTTC	CATSGPDSGANVLTF
NA	TRBV20-1	TRBJ2-7	once	TGCAGTGCTAGAGGCGTGGTATTGCACGAGCAGTACTTC	CSARGVVLHEQYF
NA	TRBV10-2	TRBJ1-2	NA	TGCGCCAGCGAGTCAGGGTCTGGCTATGGCTACACCTTC	CASESGSGYGYTF
TRBD2	TRBV20-1	TRBJ2-1	many	TGCAGTGCTAGGCCTCCGGGACTAGCTACCGACAATGAGCAGTTCTTC	CSARPPGLATDNEQFF
TRBD1	TRBV7-2	TRBJ2-5	many	TGTGCCAGCAGCAGCGGGACAGGGGTGGGGGAGACCCAGTACTTC	CASSSGTGVGETQYF
TRBD2	TRBV20-1	TRBJ2-1	many	TGCAGTGCTAGAGATCGTTGGATAGCGGGGGATGAGCAGTTCTTC	CSARDRWIAGDEQFF
NA	TRBV20-1	TRBJ2-5	NA	TGCAGTGCAGGGCCTAAGGACTCCCCGGGGGACCAGTACTTC	CSAGPKDSPGDQYF
NA	TRBV20-1	TRBJ1-1	once	TGCAGTGCTAGAGGTCAGGTAGACACTGAAGCTTTCTTT	CSARGQVDTEAFF
TRBD2	TRBV10-2	TRBJ2-2	NA	TGCGCCAGCAGTGGCTCTAGCGGGCCCGGGGAGCTGTTTTTT	CASSGSSGPGELFF
NA	TRBV12-3/TRBV12-4	TRBJ1-2	many	TGTGCCAGCAGGCAGACAGGAGCTAACTATGGCTACACCTTC	CASRQTGANYGYTF
NA	TRBV20-1	TRBJ2-5	many	TGCAGTGCCCTAACGGAAGAGACCCAGTACTTC	CSALTEETQYF
NA	TRBV7-9	TRBJ2-2	many	TGTGCCAGCAGCTTAGTCCTCCTTGGGGGGGAGCTGTTTTTT	CASSLVLLGGELFF
NA	TRBV5-1	TRBJ2-3	once	TGCGCCAGCAGCAAGAAAGATTGGCAGGGTAGCACAGATACGCAGTATTTT	CASSKKDWQGSTDTQYF
NA	TRBV7-2	TRBJ2-7	NA	TGTGCCAGCAGCTTCAGCGGCAGGCACGAGCAGTACTTC	CASSFSGRHEQYF
TRBD2	TRBV2	TRBJ2-7	NA	TGTGCCAGCACCCCTAGCGGGGGGGCATACGAGCAGTACTTC	CASTPSGGAYEQYF
NA	TRBV5-8	TRBJ2-7	many	TGTGCCAGCAGCTTGTCCCACAGCGAGCAGTACTTC	CASSLSHSEQYF
TRBD1	TRBV24-1	TRBJ2-7	NA	TGTGCCACTCAAGATGGGGACAGAAACTACGAGCAGTACTTC	CATQDGDRNYEQYF
NA	TRBV19	TRBJ2-7	NA	TGTGCCAGTAGTATGGGGTGGGGAACCTACGAGCAGTACTTC	CASSMGWGTYEQYF
NA	TRBV12-3/TRBV12-4	TRBJ1-1	NA	TGTGCCAGCAGTTTCCGTCCGGCAAACACTGAAGCTTTCTTT	CASSFRPANTEAFF
TRBD1	TRBV5-1	TRBJ1-2	NA	TGCGCCAGCAGCTTACGGACAGGGGATACCGACCACACCTTC	CASSLRTGDTDHTF
NA	TRBV5-6	TRBJ1-1	once	TGTGCCAGCAGCTTGGAGGTATTTGGGGTTGACACTGAAGCTTTCTTT	CASSLEVFGVDTEAFF
TRBD2	TRBV7-9	TRBJ2-5	NA	TGTGCCAGCAGCTTTGATCTAGCGGGAAGAGGGGAGACCCAGTACTTC	CASSFDLAGRGETQYF
NA	TRBV20-1	TRBJ1-5	once	TGCAGTGCTAGAAGCGGAGGGGGGCATGAACAGCCCCAGCATTTT	CSARSGGGHEQPQHF
NA	TRBV20-1	TRBJ1-6	NA	TGCAGTGCTAGAGAGTTACAAGATAATTCACCCCTCCACTTT	CSARELQDNSPLHF
TRBD2	TRBV6-6	TRBJ2-3	NA	TGTGCCAGCAGTTACTCGATCCTAGCGGGGGGCCCCACAGATACGCAGTATTTT	CASSYSILAGGPTDTQYF
TRBD1	TRBV5-1	TRBJ2-7	NA	TGCGCCAGCAGCTCGACAGGGGCACAGTCCTACGAGCAGTACTTC	CASSSTGAQSYEQYF